A selection of T cell receptor beta chains follows, all from one sample in a study of T cell responses to AZD1222 COVID-19 vaccine. This table comes from immunoSEQ multiplex PCR, and its TCRdb copy is limited to in-frame clones, with some not included. Seen here are more than 95,000 clones, around 83% observed once, and the top ten hold approximately 16%. Source: peripheral blood, taken 28 days after the second AZD1222 dose. Source of these receptors: an adult who received the AZD1222 COVID-19 vaccine. Both conserved end residues are part of each CDR3.

J gene: TRBJ1-1
V gene: TRBV28
CDR3 protein: CASSLAPFYRGSRTEAFF

J gene: TRBJ2-7
V gene: TRBV6-4
CDR3 protein: CASRIDREYSYEQYF

J gene: TRBJ1-5
V gene: TRBV2
CDR3 protein: CASSLRTGHQPQHF

J gene: TRBJ1-3
V gene: TRBV5-8
CDR3 protein: CASTGLSSGNTIYF

J gene: TRBJ2-3
V gene: TRBV13
CDR3 protein: CASSSGLAGGESTDTQYF

J gene: TRBJ1-2
V gene: TRBV18
CDR3 protein: CASSPAIQGAQGYYGYTF

J gene: TRBJ2-1
V gene: TRBV6-5
CDR3 protein: CAIMDWADYNEQFF

J gene: TRBJ1-1
V gene: TRBV4-3
CDR3 protein: CASSQDRGGAYTEAFF

J gene: TRBJ2-3
V gene: TRBV4-3
CDR3 protein: CASSQDLGLATSTDTQYF

J gene: TRBJ1-1
V gene: TRBV5-1
CDR3 protein: CASSPWTGSMNTEAFF

J gene: TRBJ1-5
V gene: TRBV4-1
CDR3 protein: CASSQDPRSGNQPQHF

J gene: TRBJ2-2
V gene: TRBV18
CDR3 protein: CASLSRRTVNTGELFF

J gene: TRBJ2-7
V gene: TRBV5-1
CDR3 protein: CASSHGTSTYEQYF

J gene: TRBJ1-2
V gene: TRBV11-2
CDR3 protein: CASSFPGGGLYGYTF

J gene: TRBJ2-6
V gene: TRBV7-2
CDR3 protein: CASSLAWTGTGANVLTF

J gene: TRBJ2-1
V gene: TRBV6-5
CDR3 protein: CASSYSEGNEQFF

J gene: TRBJ1-3
V gene: TRBV10-3
CDR3 protein: CAISETGGSGNTIYF

J gene: TRBJ1-2
V gene: TRBV19
CDR3 protein: CASSISGGDRANYGYTF

J gene: TRBJ1-1
V gene: TRBV6-5
CDR3 protein: CASGTGVRDTEAFF

J gene: TRBJ1-1
V gene: TRBV4-2
CDR3 protein: CASRPRDRGRGTEAFF

J gene: TRBJ2-3
V gene: TRBV6-5
CDR3 protein: CASSWTGGAADTQYF

J gene: TRBJ2-7
V gene: TRBV13
CDR3 protein: CASSLGPNYEQYF

J gene: TRBJ2-1
V gene: TRBV6-5
CDR3 protein: CASSTSTENNEQFF

J gene: TRBJ2-7
V gene: TRBV6-6
CDR3 protein: CASSYHRPGANEQYF

J gene: TRBJ1-4
V gene: TRBV16
CDR3 protein: CASSQSGQGNEKLFF

J gene: TRBJ2-2
V gene: TRBV7-3
CDR3 protein: CASSPQARTGELFF

J gene: TRBJ1-5
V gene: TRBV24-1
CDR3 protein: CATSVPGQGNQPQHF

J gene: TRBJ2-2
V gene: TRBV2
CDR3 protein: CASSESWTGELFF